This T cell receptor beta chain was captured by sequencing in a study of vaccination and CD4 T cells after COVID-19 (dated by TCRdb to the early 2020s). About the investigation overall: Every convalescent patient had a positive nasal swab PCR test for SARS-CoV-2, with mild disease in 9 or 10 patients and severe disease in one. The convalescent cohort comprised six males and four females, including two Hispanic individuals, seven Caucasians, two Asians and one multiracial person. Each participant got two doses of either the Pfizer-BioNTech BNT162b2 vaccine (n=8) or the Moderna mRNA-1273 vaccine (n=2). Post-COVID blood samples from convalescent patients were collected a median of roughly 100 days after diagnosis, with a range of roughly 30 to 170 days. The time from the second vaccine dose to post-vaccine blood sampling had a median of 72 days and ranged from roughly 12 to 250 days. Overlapping spike peptide pools from SARS-CoV-2 and from the common cold coronaviruses HCoV-NL63, HCoV-OC43 and HCoV-229E were used as culture stimuli. As controls, cultures received a CEFX viral epitope pool (the positive control), an HIV-1 Nef peptide pool (the negative control), or no peptide at all. In approximately ten COVID-19 convalescent patients and several infection-naive healthy vaccine recipients, the spike-specific CD4+ TCR repertoire before mRNA vaccination was compared with the repertoire after mRNA vaccination.

As to this clonotype: No cognate antigen has been identified for it. Per-base qualities were not stored, and no clone one base away is much larger.

The label giving this sample's treatment or condition can be read as: roughly 10-day PBMC culture with coronavirus spike peptide pools or control peptides (ViraFEST assay). The ViraFEST assay, used in the study, expanded antigen-specific T cells with peptide pools and then identified the expanded clonotypes through TCR sequencing. Positive SARS-CoV-2 PCR tests in the convalescent patients dated from March to December 2020, before Alpha, Beta and Delta variants emerged in the United States. Two million PBMCs per well were cultured in IMDM with approximately 5.2% human AB serum and 8 to 10 IU/ml IL-2, plus 10 ug/ml peptide pools. Half of the culture medium was replaced with fresh IL-2-containing medium on days 3 and 7. CD4+ T cells were isolated after approximately 10 days of culture through negative selection using the EasySep CD4+ T cell isolation kit. PBMCs were separated from whole blood using Ficoll-Paque Plus gradient centrifugation and then either used fresh or cryopreserved at -140C. In general, triplicate wells were set up for every culture condition.

Via the germline V gene, CDR1 is SGHRS and CDR2 YFSETQ. Cut back by 0 bases and 10 bases, the V and J ends lie 16 bases apart. Reading from cysteine to phenylalanine, the CDR3 counts 15 amino acids. Only the CDR3 portion is preserved as DNA: 45 bases, with reading frame beginning at the first base. Beyond this particular receptor, the publication reports: Among convalescent patients, a median around 86% of the SARS-CoV-2-reactive clones seen after vaccination appeared only after vaccination, which suggests priming specific to the vaccine. The number of convalescent patients in the study was relatively small, and the study did not examine early timepoints following natural infection. Nearly all vaccine-specific clones in convalescent patients (304 of 307) were mono-reactive for SARS-CoV-2 spike rather than cross-reactive with common cold coronaviruses. The median count of SARS-CoV-2-reactive clonotypes went up from around 23 after infection to 30 to 40 after vaccination, although the change was not significant.

The library came from PCR. At the Johns Hopkins FTIC core, DNA from the cultured CD4+ T cells underwent TCR sequencing with the Oncomine TCR Beta short-read assay. The QIAamp micro DNA kit was used to extract genomic DNA from the cultured CD4+ T cells. Oncomine TCR Beta libraries from cultured CD4+ T cells were pooled with unique dual indexes and sequenced on an Illumina iSeq 100. As for the authors' bioinformatics: Non-productive sequences were removed, and CDR3s that did not start with C, did not end with F or W, or were shorter than 7 amino acids were discarded. Antigen-specific clonotypes were identified using the MANAFEST web application through comparison of peptide-stimulated wells with reference and other culture wells. To be called positive, a clone needed an FDR below 0.05, an odds ratio above 5, and a productive frequency above 0.1% in at least two of three replicate wells. Clonotypes that were significantly expanded in both SARS-CoV-2 spike wells and at least one common cold coronavirus spike condition were defined as cross-reactive. CDR3 homology was assessed with Levenshtein distances (stringdist) and unrooted phylogenetic trees (ape) in R version 3.6.1. The public reads were run again by TCRdb, first through fastp at Q25 and then through MiXCR, and only productive beta chains were kept. Rows matching on CDR3 protein sequence are summarized as one entry with the most common DNA and genes. The authors' filters were not applied to this entry. The sample includes 20,000 or so distinct CDR3 sequences, with 40% to 50% observed a single time. The top ten clones comprise approximately 13% of the sample.

Material for sequencing was cultured CD4+ T cells from blood. Recombination connected TRBV5-1 to TRBJ1-4; TRBD1 is a weak D gene call, 6 bases matching. This sequence was found in a human donor with COVID-19. The encoded CDR3 is CASSLEGGVVGKLFF. The DNA sequence is TGCGCCAGCAGCTTGGAGGGGGGCGTCGTGGGAAAACTGTTTTTT. Reference TRBV5-1 and TRBJ1-4 proteins supply the regions before and after the CDR3; the full variable domain is: KAGVTQTPRYLIKTRGQQVTLSCSPISGHRSVSWYQQTPGQGLQFLFEYFSETQRNKGNFPGRFSGRQFSNSRSEMNVSTLELGDSALYLCASSLEGGVVGKLFFGSGTQLSVL.